These T cell receptor beta chains were read from a single sample in a study of cytomegalovirus exposure and HLA in healthy donors. Sequencing was performed with immunoSEQ multiplex PCR; in TCRdb, only in-frame clones are kept and a portion is missing. The repertoire has 77,000 or so clones, roughly 80% of them found once; the top ten carry roughly 7.2%. Source material: PBMCs. These receptors were obtained from a woman in her 40s in good health and CMV-seronegative. The CDR3 runs from the conserved cysteine through the conserved F or W. A D gene is named only where the DNA matches it firmly. Clone sizes are given selectively: once, few, many, or a class where the clone is expanded.

abundance,v_gene,d_gene,j_gene,CDR3nt,CDR3aa
NA,TRBV6-5,NA,TRBJ2-7,TGTGCCAGCAGTTACTCGCAGGGGTTCTACGAGCAGTACTTC,CASSYSQGFYEQYF
NA,TRBV10-3,NA,TRBJ1-6,TGTGCCATCAGCCGCGAGGGTACTAATTCACCCCTCCACTTT,CAISREGTNSPLHF
NA,TRBV19,TRBD2,TRBJ2-1,TGTGCCAGCGGGGAACGACTAGCTTACAATGAGCAGTTCTTC,CASGERLAYNEQFF
once,TRBV5-1,TRBD1,TRBJ1-2,TGCGCCAGCAGCCCGGGAACAGGGGAAGGCTATGGCTACACCTTC,CASSPGTGEGYGYTF
NA,TRBV6-5,TRBD2,TRBJ2-7,TGTGCCAGCAGTCCCTGGACTAGCGGGAGTTCCGAGCAGTACTTC,CASSPWTSGSSEQYF
once,TRBV6-1,NA,TRBJ2-5,TGTGCCAGCAGTGAACCCAGGGTAGAGACCCAGTACTTC,CASSEPRVETQYF
few,TRBV14,TRBD2,TRBJ2-2,TGTGCCAGCAGCCTAGCGGGCACCGGGGAGCTGTTTTTT,CASSLAGTGELFF
NA,TRBV10-1,NA,TRBJ2-3,TGCGCCAGCAGTGGACTTAAATCCACAGATACGCAGTATTTT,CASSGLKSTDTQYF
NA,TRBV15,NA,TRBJ2-7,TGTGCCACCAGCAGAGATCTTTCCCTACAGGGCCTATTAACCTACGAGCAGTACTTC,CATSRDLSLQGLLTYEQYF
few,TRBV5-4,TRBD2,TRBJ2-7,TGTGCCAGCAGCTTCGGGCTAGCGGGAGGGAGCTCCTACGAGCAGTACTTC,CASSFGLAGGSSYEQYF
NA,TRBV23-1,NA,TRBJ2-7,TGCGCCAGCACAGGGTCCGAGCAGTACTTC,CASTGSEQYF
NA,TRBV7-9,NA,TRBJ2-1,TGTGCCAGCAGCTTAGGATCCACTACGGCCTACAATGAGCAGTTCTTC,CASSLGSTTAYNEQFF
NA,TRBV29-1,NA,TRBJ2-7,TGCAGCGCCTCGGGCAGGGTTTCCTACGAGCAGTACTTC,CSASGRVSYEQYF
once,TRBV27,TRBD1,TRBJ1-1,TGTGCCAGCAGGACCGGGACAGGGAACACTGAAGCTTTCTTT,CASRTGTGNTEAFF
NA,TRBV7-2,NA,TRBJ2-1,TGTGCCAGCAGCGGGCTTTCCTACAATGAGCAGTTCTTC,CASSGLSYNEQFF
once,TRBV7-2,TRBD2,TRBJ2-2,TGTGCCAGCAGCTTAGGTAGCGGGAGGGTACTGAGCGGGGAGCTGTTTTTT,CASSLGSGRVLSGELFF
NA,TRBV5-6,NA,TRBJ1-4,TGTGCCAGCAGCGCAATCAGGGATAATGAAAAACTGTTTTTT,CASSAIRDNEKLFF
NA,TRBV28,NA,TRBJ2-1,TGTGCCGCCAGCTACAATGAGCAGTTCTTC,CAASYNEQFF
NA,TRBV21-1,NA,TRBJ2-1,TGTGCCAGCAGCAAATCGCTAGCGGGGGGATTCTACAATGAGCAGTTCTTC,CASSKSLAGGFYNEQFF
NA,TRBV11-3,NA,TRBJ2-5,TGTGCCAGCAGCCTAGACAGGTCGGAGACCCAGTACTTC,CASSLDRSETQYF
NA,TRBV1,NA,TRBJ2-7,TGCACCAGCATACACCCCCACCAGAGCGGGGTACTACCGTACGAGCAGTACTTC,CTSIHPHQSGVLPYEQYF
NA,TRBV11-2,TRBD1,TRBJ1-2,TGTGCCAGCAGAAGAATCCGGGACAGTAACTATGGCTACACCTTC,CASRRIRDSNYGYTF
NA,TRBV6-5,TRBD2,TRBJ2-2,TGTGCCAGCAGTTACGAACTAGCGGGAAACACCGGGGAGCTGTTTTTT,CASSYELAGNTGELFF
NA,TRBV21-1,NA,TRBJ1-5,TGTGCCAGCAGCAAAGTTGACAGGGAAAAGCCCAGCGGCAATCAGCCCCAGCATTTT,CASSKVDREKPSGNQPQHF
NA,TRBV19,TRBD1,TRBJ1-1,TGTGCCAGCCGGACAGGGGGCGGCACTGAAGCTTTCTTT,CASRTGGGTEAFF